The 23 T cell receptor beta chains below were found in one sample sequenced in a study of shared clonotypes between healthy human individuals. Libraries were prepared by immunoSEQ multiplex PCR; TCRdb keeps only in-frame clonotypes and omits some of them. Of approximately 530,000 clones in the sample, approximately 94% were seen once. What was sequenced was naive CD4+ T cells sorted from blood. Documented subset: CD45RA+ positively selected. These TCRs come from a woman in her twenties or thirties in good health.

The rearrangement uses TRBV29-1 and TRBJ2-2; tentative D call: TRBD2 (5 bases). With 4 bases removed from V and 6 bases from J, the gap between germline ends came to 12 bases. Germline-derived CDR1 and CDR2 are SQVTM and ANQGSEA. CDR3 length: 13 residues. The DNA of the CDR3 is TGCAGCGTTGGCTTCGGGGATCCCGGGGAGCTGTTTTTT. As protein: CSVGFGDPGELFF.

The chain combines TRBV28 with TRBJ2-1; the D call may be TRBD1 or TRBD2 (5 bases each). V was cut by 3 bases and J by 8 bases, with 11 bases left in between. Germline V CDR1 and CDR2: MDHEN, SYDVKM. This CDR3 comprises 13 residues. CDR3 nucleotide sequence: TGTGCCAGCAGTTTGGGACCCATCGATGAGCAGTTCTTC. Its protein is CASSLGPIDEQFF.

The chain links TRBV19 to TRBJ2-3; the D gene is possibly TRBD2 (5 bases). Germline values: CDR1 LNHDA, CDR2 SQIVND (reference sequence). The CDR3 contains 11 residues. Trimming pared 9 bases from V and 6 bases from J, leaving 10 bases between. CDR3 DNA sequence: TGTGCCAGCTCCGCTAGCGATACGCAGTATTTT. This gives the protein CASSASDTQYF. The variable domain in full, with the rest retrieved from reference TRBV19 and TRBJ2-3, is DGGITQSPKYLFRKEGQNVTLSCEQNLNHDAMYWYRQDPGQGLRLIYYSQIVNDFQKGDIAEGYSVSREKKESFPLTVTSAQKNPTAFYLCASSASDTQYFGPGTRLTVL.

This clone has more than one count but fewer than ten. This chain uses TRBV28 with TRBJ1-5; no definite D call. The germline V gene encodes CDR1 MDHEN and CDR2 SYDVKM. Between the trimmed V and J ends, which lost 4 bases and 7 bases, there was a span of 11 bases. The CDR3 consists of 13 residues. The CDR3, as DNA: TGTGCCAGCAGTTCGGACTCCGTCCAGCCCCAGCATTTT. Amino acid sequence: CASSSDSVQPQHF.

The chain links TRBV15 to TRBJ2-7; 9 positions match TRBD2. The CDR3 sequence is 14 residues long. Looked up from germline, CDR1 is LNHNV and CDR2 is YYDKDF (reference sequence). Germline trimming cut 4 bases from V and 6 bases from J; bases unmatched to any gene: 7. The CDR3 region is CATSKAGGWGEQYF. CDR3 sequence (DNA): TGTGCCACCAGCAAAGCGGGAGGTTGGGGCGAGCAGTACTTC. The full variable domain, in which reference TRBV15 and TRBJ2-7 provide the parts outside the CDR3, is DAMVIQNPRYQVTQFGKPVTLSCSQTLNHNVMYWYQQKSSQAPKLLFHYYDKDFNNEADTPDNFQSRRPNTSFCFLDIRSPGLGDTAMYLCATSKAGGWGEQYFGPGTRLTVT.

CDR3 DNA: TGTGCCAGCAGTTCTTGGGACAGGGGGTACAATCAGCCCCAGCATTTT. The encoded protein is CASSSWDRGYNQPQHF. The chain couples TRBV28 to TRBJ1-5; 11 bases map to TRBD1. V lost 4 bases to trimming and J lost 3 bases; unmatched junction nucleotides: 5. CDR3 length: 16 residues. CDR1 and CDR2 (germline): MDHEN, SYDVKM.

The rearrangement links TRBV29-1 to TRBJ2-5; unclear D gene. Trimming removed 0 bases from V and 3 bases from J, with 14 bases in between. The CDR3 spans 15 residues. Germline V gene lookup returns CDR1 SQVTM and CDR2 ANQGSEA. Here the CDR3 DNA reads TGCAGCGTTGAAGATCTTTACAGCCTCAAAGAGACCCAGTACTTC. This sequence encodes CSVEDLYSLKETQYF. Combining the CDR3 with reference TRBV29-1 and TRBJ2-5 gives the whole variable domain SAVISQKPSRDICQRGTSLTIQCQVDSQVTMMFWYRQQPGQSLTLIATANQGSEATYESGFVIDKFPISRPNLTFSTLTVSNMSPEDSSIYLCSVEDLYSLKETQYFGPGTRLLVL.

The gene calls are TRBV7-8 and TRBJ2-7, with 9 bases that match TRBD2. CDR1 is SGHVS and CDR2 is FQNEAQ in the germline V gene. The V segment lost 5 bases and the J segment 7 bases; nucleotides outside the gene matches: 9. The CDR3 loop spans 14 amino acids. The CDR3 here is CASSTRGREGEQYF. The CDR3 bases are TGTGCCAGCAGCACGAGGGGGCGGGAGGGTGAGCAGTACTTC. The whole variable domain, filled in from reference TRBV7-8 and TRBJ2-7, reads GAGVSQSPRYKVAKRGQDVALRCDPISGHVSLFWYQQALGQGPEFLTYFQNEAQLDKSGLPSDRFFAERPEGSVSTLKIQRTQQEDSAVYLCASSTRGREGEQYFGPGTRLTVT.

The V and J genes are TRBV9 and TRBJ2-1, with 12 bases fitting TRBD2. The CDR3 is made up of 17 amino acids. V shed 4 bases, J shed 1 base, and the junction held 6 bases outside the gene matches. Germline V gives CDR1 SGDLS, CDR2 YYNGEE. CDR3: CASSPGLAGFSYNEQFF. The CDR3 nucleotides read TGTGCCAGCAGCCCCGGACTAGCGGGATTTTCCTACAATGAGCAGTTCTTC. Filled out from reference TRBV9 and TRBJ2-1, the complete variable domain reads DSGVTQTPKHLITATGQRVTLRCSPRSGDLSVYWYQQSLDQGLQFLIQYYNGEERAKGNILERFSAQQFPDLHSELNLSSLELGDSALYFCASSPGLAGFSYNEQFFGPGTRLTVL.

The V and J genes are TRBV10-3 and TRBJ2-2; D could derive from TRBD1 or TRBD2 (5 bases each). V lost 0 bases and J 4 bases, leaving 9 bases between the germline ends. The germline V gene encodes CDR1 ENHRY and CDR2 SYGVKD. The CDR3 contains 15 residues. The CDR3: CAISESSGRTGELFF. DNA of the CDR3: TGTGCCATCAGTGAGTCGTCGGGGCGCACCGGGGAGCTGTTTTTT.

The V and J genes are TRBV28 and TRBJ2-7; TRBD1 aligns across 7 bases. This CDR3 is built from 14 residues. Germline loops: CDR1 MDHEN, CDR2 SYDVKM. Unmatched junction bases numbered 7, after V lost 6 bases and J lost 2 bases. The CDR3 loop reads CASSEGTATYEQYF. The CDR3 DNA is TGTGCCAGCAGCGAAGGGACAGCTACCTACGAGCAGTACTTC.

The chain employs TRBV5-5 and TRBJ2-5; D is uncertain. CDR3 length: 14 amino acids. Germline assignment: CDR1 SGHKS and CDR2 YYEKEE (reference sequence). The V end lost 0 bases, the J end lost 2 bases, and 8 bases lay between the germline ends. The CDR3 here is CASSLEPSQETQYF. The CDR3, as DNA: TGTGCCAGCAGCTTGGAACCGTCTCAAGAGACCCAGTACTTC. The full variable domain, its missing parts supplied by reference TRBV5-5 and TRBJ2-5, is DAGVTQSPTHLIKTRGQQVTLRCSPISGHKSVSWYQQVLGQGPQFIFQYYEKEERGRGNFPDRFSARQFPNYSSELNVNALLLGDSALYLCASSLEPSQETQYFGPGTRLLVL.

The CDR3 coding sequence is TGTGCCAGCAGTCCCAAATTCGCGCTCCTTAGCTATGGCTACACCTTC. It codes for CASSPKFALLSYGYTF. V and J are TRBV28 and TRBJ1-2; the D is unclear. Per germline, CDR1 MDHEN and CDR2 SYDVKM. The CDR3 totals 16 residues. Trimming shortened V by 5 bases and J by 4 bases, and 20 bases separated the two germline ends.

A word on this clone: This sample includes further DNA sequences coding for the same CDR3. The rearrangement links TRBV28 to TRBJ2-7; 12 bases line up with TRBD2. CDR3 size: 15 residues. V dropped 4 bases and J dropped 1; count of bases not matched to a gene: 2. The germline gives CDR1 MDHEN, CDR2 SYDVKM. Here the CDR3 DNA reads TGTGCCAGCAGTTCAACTAGCGGGGGGTCCTACGAGCAGTACTTC. It yields the protein CASSSTSGGSYEQYF.

J is TRBJ2-7 and V is TRBV18; TRBD1 is a possible D gene (6 bases). In germline, CDR1 is KGHSH, CDR2 LQKENI. The CDR3 covers 16 residues. V lost 3 bases to trimming and J lost 0 bases, with 15 bases between them. The CDR3 DNA reads TGTGCCAGCTCACCCTTGTCGGGACAAATCTCCTACGAGCAGTACTTC. Its translation: CASSPLSGQISYEQYF.

The chain is built from TRBV5-1 and TRBJ1-2; D ambiguous. The germline V gene has CDR1 SGHRS and CDR2 YFSETQ. This CDR3 has 13 residues. V dropped 4 bases and J dropped 3 bases, with 10 bases sitting between them. The CDR3 loop is CASSADGDYGYTF. CDR3 DNA sequence: TGCGCCAGCAGCGCCGACGGCGACTATGGCTACACCTTC.

J is TRBJ2-2 and V is TRBV28; 10 nucleotides match TRBD2. CDR3 length: 18 residues. Germline V gene sequence: CDR1 MDHEN, CDR2 SYDVKM. V lost 5 bases and J lost 3; bases outside the gene matches: 12. The CDR3 DNA reads TGTGCCAGCAGTGACCCCCCCCCTAGCGGGAGAGACACCGGGGAGCTGTTTTTT. As protein: CASSDPPPSGRDTGELFF.

The chain joins TRBV18 to TRBJ2-7, with 7 bases that match TRBD2. Germline lookup yields CDR1 KGHSH and CDR2 LQKENI. With 5 bases clipped from V and 4 bases from J, the junction kept 11 bases outside the gene matches. The CDR3 is 15 amino acids. Here the CDR3 DNA reads TGTGCCAGCTCATCGGGAAAGGGAGGGCCTTACGAGCAGTACTTC. Residues: CASSSGKGGPYEQYF.

The chain joins TRBV5-5 to TRBJ2-2, with 7 positions matching TRBD2. This CDR3 region has 16 residues. V gave up 2 bases and J gave up 3 bases; unmatched junction bases: 7. CDR1 and CDR2 from the germline V gene are SGHKS and YYEKEE (reference sequence). CDR3: CASSFEGGRYTGELFF. The CDR3, as DNA: TGTGCCAGCAGCTTCGAGGGAGGGCGCTACACCGGGGAGCTGTTTTTT.

The gene calls are TRBV11-2 and TRBJ2-7; TRBD2 matches at 13 bases. This CDR3 spans 15 amino acids. In germline, CDR1 is SGHAT, CDR2 FQNNGV. Unmatched junction bases numbered 4, after V lost 1 base and J lost 7 bases. CDR3: CASSLVTGLAGEQYF. The DNA of the CDR3 is TGTGCCAGCAGCTTAGTTACGGGACTAGCGGGGGAGCAGTACTTC.

The chain employs TRBV13 and TRBJ2-3, with TRBD2 matching 14 bases. V was pared by 5 bases and J by 6 bases, with 10 bases of the junction left unmatched. Germline V gene sequence: CDR1 PRHDT, CDR2 FYEKMQ (reference sequence). The CDR3 is made up of 17 amino acids. The CDR3 region has the DNA TGTGCCAGCAGCCCCTCGGGACTAGCGGGAGTTGTCGATACGCAGTATTTT. As protein: CASSPSGLAGVVDTQYF.

This chain uses TRBV27 with TRBJ2-5; 9 bases agree with TRBD1. The DNA end favors TRBJ2-7, so the J call may be wrong. The germline V gene has CDR1 MNHEY and CDR2 SMNVEV (reference sequence). CDR3 length equals 14 residues. CDR3 region: CASRPGQGNYEQYF. In nucleotides, the CDR3 is TGTGCCAGCAGACCGGGACAGGGAAACTACGAGCAGTACTTC.

J is TRBJ1-1 and V is TRBV28; 7 bases are shared with TRBD1. V shed 5 bases, J shed 3 bases, and the junction held 6 bases outside the gene matches. This CDR3 comprises 14 residues. Germline-derived CDR1 and CDR2 are MDHEN and SYDVKM. CDR3 nucleotide sequence: TGTGCCAGCAGTCTGATAGACAGGGACACTGAAGCTTTCTTT. This translates into CASSLIDRDTEAFF.